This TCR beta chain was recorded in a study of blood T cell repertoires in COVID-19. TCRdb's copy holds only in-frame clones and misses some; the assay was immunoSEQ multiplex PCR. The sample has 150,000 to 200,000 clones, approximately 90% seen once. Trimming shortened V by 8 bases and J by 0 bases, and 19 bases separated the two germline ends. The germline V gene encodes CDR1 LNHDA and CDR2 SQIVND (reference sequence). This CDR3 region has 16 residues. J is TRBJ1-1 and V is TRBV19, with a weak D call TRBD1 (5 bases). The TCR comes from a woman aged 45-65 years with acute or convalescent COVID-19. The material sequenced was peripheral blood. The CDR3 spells CASGGSGGLMNTEAFF. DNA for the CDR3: TGTGCCAGTGGGGGGTCCGGCGGACTCATGAACACTGAAGCTTTCTTT.